This TCR beta chain derives from a study of cytomegalovirus exposure and HLA in healthy donors. 60 Vbeta and 13 Jbeta primers were used in PCR. Sequenced by immunoSEQ multiplex PCR; TCRdb stores in-frame clones only, minus some. The sample lists around 100,000 clones, more than 65% seen once, with roughly 0.9% in the top ten. Germline V gene sequence: CDR1 MNHEY, CDR2 SMNVEV (reference sequence). The length of the CDR3 is 14 residues. The ends were cut back, 5 bases at V and 8 bases at J, with 18 bases in the middle. Study results and caveats: Later on, analysis showed that most CMV-associated TCR beta chains appeared to be HLA-restricted. Researchers reported in a later analysis that common viral pathogens appeared linked to several top clusters. About 180 TCR beta chains were listed as cytomegalovirus-associated. Earlier findings revealed that most TCR beta V segments proved productive either about 90% or about 30% of the time.

With regard to this clone: Antigen specificity is unknown.

The sequence was obtained from a woman in her thirties in good health and CMV-seronegative. The sample consisted of PBMCs. The chain carries TRBV27 and TRBJ1-2, with a possible D match to TRBD1 (6 bases). CDR3 coding DNA: TGTGCCAGCAGTCTTCATGAGGCAGGGGAAGGCTACACCTTC. Amino acids: CASSLHEAGEGYTF.